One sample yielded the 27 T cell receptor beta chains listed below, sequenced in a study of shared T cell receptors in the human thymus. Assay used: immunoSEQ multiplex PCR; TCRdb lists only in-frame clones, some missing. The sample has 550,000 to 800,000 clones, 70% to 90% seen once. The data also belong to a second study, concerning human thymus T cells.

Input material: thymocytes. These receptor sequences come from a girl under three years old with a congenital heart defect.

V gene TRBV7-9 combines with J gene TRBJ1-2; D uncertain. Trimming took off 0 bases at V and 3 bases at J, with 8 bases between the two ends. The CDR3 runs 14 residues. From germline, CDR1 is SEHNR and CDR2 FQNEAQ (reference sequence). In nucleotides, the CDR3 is TGTGCCAGCAGCTTAGCACGGGAGGACTATGGCTACACCTTC. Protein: CASSLAREDYGYTF.

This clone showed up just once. CDR3 bases: TGTGCCAGCAGCAGGTGCATGAAAACGATGAACACTGAAGCTTTCTTT. This translates into CASSRCMKTMNTEAFF. The chain is built from TRBV6-6 and TRBJ1-1; the D is unclear. Trimming removed 6 bases at V and 0 bases at J, with 17 bases between. Germline CDR1 and CDR2: MNHNY and SVGAGI (reference sequence). The CDR3 is 16 amino acids.

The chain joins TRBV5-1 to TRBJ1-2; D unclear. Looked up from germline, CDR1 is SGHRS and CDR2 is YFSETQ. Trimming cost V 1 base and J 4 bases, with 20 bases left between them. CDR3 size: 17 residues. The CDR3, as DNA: TGCGCCAGCAGCTTGTTGGCGACTAGGCCCCTGGCCTATGGCTACACCTTC. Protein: CASSLLATRPLAYGYTF. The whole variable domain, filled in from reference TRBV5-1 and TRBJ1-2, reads KAGVTQTPRYLIKTRGQQVTLSCSPISGHRSVSWYQQTPGQGLQFLFEYFSETQRNKGNFPGRFSGRQFSNSRSEMNVSTLELGDSALYLCASSLLATRPLAYGYTFGSGTRLTVV.

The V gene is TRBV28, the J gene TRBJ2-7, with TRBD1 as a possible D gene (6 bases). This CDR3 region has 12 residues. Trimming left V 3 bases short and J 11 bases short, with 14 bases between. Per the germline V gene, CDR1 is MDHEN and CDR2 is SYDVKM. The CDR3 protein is CASSFFRGHKYF. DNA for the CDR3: TGTGCCAGCAGTTTTTTCAGGGGACACAAGTACTTC. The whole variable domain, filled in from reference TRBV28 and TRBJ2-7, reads DVKVTQSSRYLVKRTGEKVFLECVQDMDHENMFWYRQDPGLGLRLIYFSYDVKMKEKGDIPEGYSVSREKKERFSLILESASTNQTSMYLCASSFFRGHKYFGPGTRLTVT.

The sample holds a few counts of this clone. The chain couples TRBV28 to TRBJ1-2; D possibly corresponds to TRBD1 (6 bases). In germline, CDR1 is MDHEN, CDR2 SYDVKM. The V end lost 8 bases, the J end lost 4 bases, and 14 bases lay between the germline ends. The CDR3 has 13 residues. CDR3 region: CASVAGETYGYTF. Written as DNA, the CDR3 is TGTGCCAGCGTCGCAGGGGAGACCTATGGCTACACCTTC.

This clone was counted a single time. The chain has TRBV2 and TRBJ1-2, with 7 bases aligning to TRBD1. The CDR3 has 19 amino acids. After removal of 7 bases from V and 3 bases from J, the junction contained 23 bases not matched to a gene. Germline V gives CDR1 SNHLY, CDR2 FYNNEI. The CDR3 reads CASTQPRTGRNPNHYGYTF. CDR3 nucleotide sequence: TGTGCCAGCACTCAACCCCGGACAGGTCGGAACCCAAATCACTATGGCTACACCTTC.

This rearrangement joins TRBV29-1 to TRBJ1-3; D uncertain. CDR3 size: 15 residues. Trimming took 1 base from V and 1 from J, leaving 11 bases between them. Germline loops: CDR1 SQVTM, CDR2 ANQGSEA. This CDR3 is CSVEVPGRSGNTIYF. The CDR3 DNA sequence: TGCAGCGTTGAAGTTCCCGGGAGATCTGGAAACACCATATATTTT.

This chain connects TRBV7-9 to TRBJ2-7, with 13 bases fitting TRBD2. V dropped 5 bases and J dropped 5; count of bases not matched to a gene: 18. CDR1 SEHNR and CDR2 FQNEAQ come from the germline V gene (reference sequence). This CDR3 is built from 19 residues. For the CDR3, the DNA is TGTGCCAGCAGCACCCATCCGGGACTAGCGGGGATCGTTATCCACGAGCAGTACTTC. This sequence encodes CASSTHPGLAGIVIHEQYF.

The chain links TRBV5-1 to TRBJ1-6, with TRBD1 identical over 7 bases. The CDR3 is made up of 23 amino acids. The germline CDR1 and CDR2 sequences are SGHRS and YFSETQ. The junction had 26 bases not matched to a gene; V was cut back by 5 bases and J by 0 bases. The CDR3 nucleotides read TGCGCCAGCAGGCTTGGCCCTTTCCCCCAGGGGGAGCTGGGGGGCTCCTATAATTCACCCCTCCACTTT. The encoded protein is CASRLGPFPQGELGGSYNSPLHF. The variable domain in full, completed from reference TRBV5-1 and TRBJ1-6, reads KAGVTQTPRYLIKTRGQQVTLSCSPISGHRSVSWYQQTPGQGLQFLFEYFSETQRNKGNFPGRFSGRQFSNSRSEMNVSTLELGDSALYLCASRLGPFPQGELGGSYNSPLHFGNGTRLTVT.

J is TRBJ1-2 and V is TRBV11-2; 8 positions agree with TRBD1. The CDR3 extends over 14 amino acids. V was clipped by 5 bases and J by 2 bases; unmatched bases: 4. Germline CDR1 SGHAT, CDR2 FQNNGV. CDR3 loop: CASSRQGKNYGYTF. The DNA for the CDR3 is TGTGCCAGCAGCCGACAGGGGAAGAACTATGGCTACACCTTC. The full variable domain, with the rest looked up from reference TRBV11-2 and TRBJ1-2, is EAGVAQSPRYKIIEKRQSVAFWCNPISGHATLYWYQQILGQGPKLLIQFQNNGVVDDSQLPKDRFSAERLKGVDSTLKIQPAKLEDSAVYLCASSRQGKNYGYTFGSGTRLTVV.

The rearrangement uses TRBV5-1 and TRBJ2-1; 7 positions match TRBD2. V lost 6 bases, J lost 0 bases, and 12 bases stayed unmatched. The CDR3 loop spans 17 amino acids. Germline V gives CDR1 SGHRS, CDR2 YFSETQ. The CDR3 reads CASKLGTTSLSYNEQFF. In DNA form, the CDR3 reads TGCGCCAGCAAACTCGGGACTACCTCACTCTCCTACAATGAGCAGTTCTTC. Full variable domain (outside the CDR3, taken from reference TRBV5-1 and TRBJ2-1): KAGVTQTPRYLIKTRGQQVTLSCSPISGHRSVSWYQQTPGQGLQFLFEYFSETQRNKGNFPGRFSGRQFSNSRSEMNVSTLELGDSALYLCASKLGTTSLSYNEQFFGPGTRLTVL.

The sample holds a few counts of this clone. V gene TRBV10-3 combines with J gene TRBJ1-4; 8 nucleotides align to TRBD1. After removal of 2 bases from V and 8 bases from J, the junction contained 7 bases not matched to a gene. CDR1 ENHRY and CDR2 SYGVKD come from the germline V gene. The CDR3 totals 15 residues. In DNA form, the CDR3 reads TGTGCCATCAGTGAGCACAGGGGGAGTCAAGAAAAACTGTTTTTT. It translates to CAISEHRGSQEKLFF.

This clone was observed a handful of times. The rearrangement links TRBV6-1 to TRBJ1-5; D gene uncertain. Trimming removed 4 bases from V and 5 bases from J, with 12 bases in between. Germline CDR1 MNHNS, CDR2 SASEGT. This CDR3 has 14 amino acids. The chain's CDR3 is CASSVRTVYQPQHF. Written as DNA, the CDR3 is TGTGCCAGCAGTGTCCGGACTGTTTATCAGCCCCAGCATTTT.

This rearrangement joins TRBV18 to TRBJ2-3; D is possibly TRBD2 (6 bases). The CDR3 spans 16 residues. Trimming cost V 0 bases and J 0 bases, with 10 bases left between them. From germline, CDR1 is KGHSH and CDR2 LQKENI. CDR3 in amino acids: CASSPPGLPSTDTQYF. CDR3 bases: TGTGCCAGCTCACCACCGGGACTTCCTAGCACAGATACGCAGTATTTT.

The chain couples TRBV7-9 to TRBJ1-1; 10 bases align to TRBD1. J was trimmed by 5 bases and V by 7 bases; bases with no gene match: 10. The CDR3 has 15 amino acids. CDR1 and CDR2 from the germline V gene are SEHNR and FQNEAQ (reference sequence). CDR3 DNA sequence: TGTGCCAGCACCCAAAAGCCGGGACAGGGGACTGAAGCTTTCTTT. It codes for CASTQKPGQGTEAFF.

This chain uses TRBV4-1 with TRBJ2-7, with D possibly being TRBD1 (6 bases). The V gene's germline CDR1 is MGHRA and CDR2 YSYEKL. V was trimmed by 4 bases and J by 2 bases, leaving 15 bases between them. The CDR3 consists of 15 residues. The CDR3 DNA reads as TGCGCCAGCAGCCCCCCCCGGCAGGGGACCTACGAGCAGTACTTC. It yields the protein CASSPPRQGTYEQYF.

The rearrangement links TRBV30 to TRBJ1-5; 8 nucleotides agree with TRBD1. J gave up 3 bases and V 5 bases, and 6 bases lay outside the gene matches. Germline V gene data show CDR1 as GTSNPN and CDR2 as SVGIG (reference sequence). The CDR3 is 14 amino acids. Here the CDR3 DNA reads TGTGCCTGGGCAGGGGGCAGACTCAATCAGCCCCAGCATTTT. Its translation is CAWAGGRLNQPQHF.

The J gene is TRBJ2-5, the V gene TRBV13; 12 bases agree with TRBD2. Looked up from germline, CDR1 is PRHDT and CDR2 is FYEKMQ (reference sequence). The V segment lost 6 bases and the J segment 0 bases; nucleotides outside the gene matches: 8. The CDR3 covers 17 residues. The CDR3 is CASSISRTSGDQETQYF. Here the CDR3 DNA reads TGTGCCAGCAGTATAAGCCGGACTAGCGGGGACCAAGAGACCCAGTACTTC. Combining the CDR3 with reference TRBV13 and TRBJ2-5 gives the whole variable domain AAGVIQSPRHLIKEKRETATLKCYPIPRHDTVYWYQQGPGQDPQFLISFYEKMQSDKGSIPDRFSAQQFSDYHSELNMSSLELGDSALYFCASSISRTSGDQETQYFGPGTRLLVL.

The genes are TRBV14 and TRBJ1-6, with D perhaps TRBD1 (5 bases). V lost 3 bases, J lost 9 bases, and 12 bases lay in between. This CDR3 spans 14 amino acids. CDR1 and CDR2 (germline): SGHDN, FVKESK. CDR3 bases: TGTGCCAGCAGCCACTCCGGGGGGGGTTCACCCCTCCACTTT. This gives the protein CASSHSGGGSPLHF.

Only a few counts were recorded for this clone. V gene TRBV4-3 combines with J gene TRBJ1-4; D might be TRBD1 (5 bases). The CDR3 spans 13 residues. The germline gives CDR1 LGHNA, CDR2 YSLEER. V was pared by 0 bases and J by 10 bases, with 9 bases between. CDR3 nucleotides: TGCGCCAGCAGCCAAGATCAGGGATTAAAACTGTTTTTT. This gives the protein CASSQDQGLKLFF.

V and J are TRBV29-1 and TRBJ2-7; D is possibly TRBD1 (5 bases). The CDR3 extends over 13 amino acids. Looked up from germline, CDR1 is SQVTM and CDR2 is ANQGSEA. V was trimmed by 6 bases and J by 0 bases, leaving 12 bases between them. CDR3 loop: CSVILRGSYEQYF. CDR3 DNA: TGCAGCGTCATTCTTAGGGGCTCCTACGAGCAGTACTTC.

CDR3 coding DNA: TGTGCCAGCAGCAGGTCCGGGACAGGGTTCGAGTCGAATTCACCCCTCCACTTT. As protein: CASSRSGTGFESNSPLHF. The V gene is TRBV5-4, the J gene TRBJ1-6; 9 bases line up with TRBD1. This CDR3 is built from 18 residues. V trimming: 4 bases; J trimming: 7 bases; junction bases outside the gene matches: 15. Germline CDR1 SGHNT, CDR2 YYREEE (reference sequence).

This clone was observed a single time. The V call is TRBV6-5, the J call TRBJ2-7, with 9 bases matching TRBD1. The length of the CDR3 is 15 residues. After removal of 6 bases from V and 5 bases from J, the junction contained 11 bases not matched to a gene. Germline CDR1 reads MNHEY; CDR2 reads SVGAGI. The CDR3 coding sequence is TGTGCCAGCAGCAGGACCGGGACAGGGTTCAACGAGCAGTACTTC. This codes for CASSRTGTGFNEQYF.

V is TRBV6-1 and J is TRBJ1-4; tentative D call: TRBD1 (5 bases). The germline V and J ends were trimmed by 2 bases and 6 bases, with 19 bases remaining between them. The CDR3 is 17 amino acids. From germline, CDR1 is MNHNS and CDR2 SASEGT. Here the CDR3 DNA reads TGTGCCAGCAGTGAACAGGGCAGCCCCACCCAGCATGAAAAACTGTTTTTT. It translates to CASSEQGSPTQHEKLFF.

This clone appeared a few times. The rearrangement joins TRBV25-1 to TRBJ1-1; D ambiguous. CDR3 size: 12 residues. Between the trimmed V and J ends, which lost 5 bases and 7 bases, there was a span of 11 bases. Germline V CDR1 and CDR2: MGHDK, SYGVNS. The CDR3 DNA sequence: TGTGCCAGCAGTTCGGGGTACGGTGAAGCTTTCTTT. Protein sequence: CASSSGYGEAFF.

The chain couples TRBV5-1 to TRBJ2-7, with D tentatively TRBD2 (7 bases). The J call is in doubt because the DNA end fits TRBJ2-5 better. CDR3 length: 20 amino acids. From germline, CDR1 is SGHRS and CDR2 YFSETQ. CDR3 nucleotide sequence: TGCGCCAGCAGCTTCAAAGGCGTTACGGGGGGCCTCTCCAAACAAGAGACCCAGTACTTC. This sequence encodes CASSFKGVTGGLSKQETQYF.

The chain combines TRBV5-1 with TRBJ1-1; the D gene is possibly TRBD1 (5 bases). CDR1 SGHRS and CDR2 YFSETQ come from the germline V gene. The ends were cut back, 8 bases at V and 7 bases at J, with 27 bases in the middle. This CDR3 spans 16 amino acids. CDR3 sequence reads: CASTLWGGSGWSEAFF. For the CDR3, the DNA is TGCGCCAGTACGCTTTGGGGGGGGTCAGGGTGGAGTGAAGCTTTCTTT.